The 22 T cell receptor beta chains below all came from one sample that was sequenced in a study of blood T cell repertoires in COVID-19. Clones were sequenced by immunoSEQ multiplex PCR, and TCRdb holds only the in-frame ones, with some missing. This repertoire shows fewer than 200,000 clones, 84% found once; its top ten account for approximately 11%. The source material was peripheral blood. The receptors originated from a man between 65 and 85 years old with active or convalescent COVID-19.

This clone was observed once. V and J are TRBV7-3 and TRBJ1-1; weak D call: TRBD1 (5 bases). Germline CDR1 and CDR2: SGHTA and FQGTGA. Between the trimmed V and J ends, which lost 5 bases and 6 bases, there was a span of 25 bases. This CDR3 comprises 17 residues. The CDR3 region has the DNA TGTGCCAGCAGCAAATCTTTACCGGGACTACAGAGGGCTGAAGCTTTCTTT. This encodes CASSKSLPGLQRAEAFF.

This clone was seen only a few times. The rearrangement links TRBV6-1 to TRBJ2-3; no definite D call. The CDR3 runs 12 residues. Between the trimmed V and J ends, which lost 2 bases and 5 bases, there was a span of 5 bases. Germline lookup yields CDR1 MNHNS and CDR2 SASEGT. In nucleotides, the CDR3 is TGTGCCAGCAGTGAATTCCGAGATACGCAGTATTTT. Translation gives CASSEFRDTQYF.

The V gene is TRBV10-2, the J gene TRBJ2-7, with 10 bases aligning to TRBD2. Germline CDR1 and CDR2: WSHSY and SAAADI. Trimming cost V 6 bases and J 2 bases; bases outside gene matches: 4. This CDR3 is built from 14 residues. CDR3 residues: CASRGLAPPYEQYF. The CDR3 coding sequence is TGCGCCAGCAGGGGACTAGCGCCTCCCTACGAGCAGTACTTC.

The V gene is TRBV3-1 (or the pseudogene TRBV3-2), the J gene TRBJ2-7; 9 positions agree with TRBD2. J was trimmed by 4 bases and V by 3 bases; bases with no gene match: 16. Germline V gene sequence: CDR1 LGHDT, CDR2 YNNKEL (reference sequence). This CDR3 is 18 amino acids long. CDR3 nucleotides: TGTGCCAGCAGCCATAGGATGGCGGGGGGGGATGAAACGTACGAGCAGTACTTC. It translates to CASSHRMAGGDETYEQYF.

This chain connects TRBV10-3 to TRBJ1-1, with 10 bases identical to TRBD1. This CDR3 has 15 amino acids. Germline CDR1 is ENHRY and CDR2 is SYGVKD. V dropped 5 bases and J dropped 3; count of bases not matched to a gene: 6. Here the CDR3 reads CAISNPGTGDTEAFF. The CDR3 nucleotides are TGTGCCATCAGTAATCCAGGGACAGGGGACACTGAAGCTTTCTTT.

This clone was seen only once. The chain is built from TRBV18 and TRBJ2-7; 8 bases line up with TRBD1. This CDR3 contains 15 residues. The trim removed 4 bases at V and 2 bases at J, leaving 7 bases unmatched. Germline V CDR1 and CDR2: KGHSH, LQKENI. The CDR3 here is CASSRPGGLTYEQYF. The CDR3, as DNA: TGTGCCAGCTCACGGCCAGGGGGCCTTACCTACGAGCAGTACTTC.

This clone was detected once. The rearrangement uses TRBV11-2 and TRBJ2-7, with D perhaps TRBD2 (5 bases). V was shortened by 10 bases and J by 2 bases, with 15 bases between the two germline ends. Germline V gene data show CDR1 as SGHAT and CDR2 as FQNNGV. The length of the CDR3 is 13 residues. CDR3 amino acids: CATRRAGAYEQYF. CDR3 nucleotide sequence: TGTGCCACCCGCCGGGCGGGCGCCTACGAGCAGTACTTC. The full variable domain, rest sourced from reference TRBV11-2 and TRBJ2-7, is EAGVAQSPRYKIIEKRQSVAFWCNPISGHATLYWYQQILGQGPKLLIQFQNNGVVDDSQLPKDRFSAERLKGVDSTLKIQPAKLEDSAVYLCATRRAGAYEQYFGPGTRLTVT.

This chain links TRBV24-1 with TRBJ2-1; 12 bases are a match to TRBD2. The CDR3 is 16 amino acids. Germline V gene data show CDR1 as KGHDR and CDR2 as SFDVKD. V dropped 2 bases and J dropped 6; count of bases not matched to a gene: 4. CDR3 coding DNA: TGTGCCACCAGTGATTGGACTAGCGGGAAGGGCAATGAGCAGTTCTTC. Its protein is CATSDWTSGKGNEQFF.

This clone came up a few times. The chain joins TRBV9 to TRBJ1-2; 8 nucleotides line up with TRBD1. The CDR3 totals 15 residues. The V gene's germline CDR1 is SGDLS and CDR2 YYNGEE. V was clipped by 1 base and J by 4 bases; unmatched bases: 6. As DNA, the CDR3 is TGTGCCAGCAGCGTAATGCTCGGGACAGGCTATGGCTACACCTTC. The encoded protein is CASSVMLGTGYGYTF.

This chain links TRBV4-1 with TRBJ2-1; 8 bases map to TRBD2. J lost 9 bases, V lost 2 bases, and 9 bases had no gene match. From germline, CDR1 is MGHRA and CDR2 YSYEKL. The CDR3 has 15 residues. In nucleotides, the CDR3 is TGCGCCAGCAGCCAACTTGGTAGCGGGAAGGTTGAGCAGTTCTTC. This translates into CASSQLGSGKVEQFF.

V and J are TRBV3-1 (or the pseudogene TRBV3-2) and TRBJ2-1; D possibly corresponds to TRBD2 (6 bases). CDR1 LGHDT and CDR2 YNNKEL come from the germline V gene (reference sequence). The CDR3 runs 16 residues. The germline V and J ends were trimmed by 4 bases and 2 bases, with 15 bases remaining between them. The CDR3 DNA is TGTGCCAGCAGCCTCTTAACTAGCATGACCTACAATGAGCAGTTCTTC. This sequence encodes CASSLLTSMTYNEQFF.

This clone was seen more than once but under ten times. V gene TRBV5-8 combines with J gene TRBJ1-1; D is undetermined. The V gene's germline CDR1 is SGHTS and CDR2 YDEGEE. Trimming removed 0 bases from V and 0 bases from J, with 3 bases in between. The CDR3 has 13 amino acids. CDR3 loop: CASSLGLNTEAFF. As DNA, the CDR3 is TGTGCCAGCAGCTTGGGGCTGAACACTGAAGCTTTCTTT.

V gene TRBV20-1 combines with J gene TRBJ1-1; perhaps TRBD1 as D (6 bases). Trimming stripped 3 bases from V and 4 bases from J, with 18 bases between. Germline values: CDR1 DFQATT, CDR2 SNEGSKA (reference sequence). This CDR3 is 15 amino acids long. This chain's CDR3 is CSASIPTGSRTEAFF. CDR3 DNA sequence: TGCAGTGCTAGTATCCCGACAGGCAGTCGCACTGAAGCTTTCTTT.

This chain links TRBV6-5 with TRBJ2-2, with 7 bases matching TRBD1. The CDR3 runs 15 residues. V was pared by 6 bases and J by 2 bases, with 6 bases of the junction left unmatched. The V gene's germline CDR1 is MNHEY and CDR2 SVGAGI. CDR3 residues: CASRKTGINTGELFF. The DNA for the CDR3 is TGTGCCAGCAGGAAGACAGGGATTAACACCGGGGAGCTGTTTTTT.

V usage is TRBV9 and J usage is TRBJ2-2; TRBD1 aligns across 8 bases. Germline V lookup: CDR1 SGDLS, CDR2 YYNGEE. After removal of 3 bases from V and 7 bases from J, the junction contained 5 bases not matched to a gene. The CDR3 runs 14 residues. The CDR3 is CASSGTGLSGELFF. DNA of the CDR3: TGTGCCAGCAGCGGGACAGGGTTGAGCGGGGAGCTGTTTTTT.

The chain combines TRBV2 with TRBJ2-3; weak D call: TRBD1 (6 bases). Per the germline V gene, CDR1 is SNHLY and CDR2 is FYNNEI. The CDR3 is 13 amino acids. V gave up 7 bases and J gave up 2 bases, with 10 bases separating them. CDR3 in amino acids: CASKGHYTDTQYF. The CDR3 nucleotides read TGTGCCAGCAAGGGACACTACACAGATACGCAGTATTTT.

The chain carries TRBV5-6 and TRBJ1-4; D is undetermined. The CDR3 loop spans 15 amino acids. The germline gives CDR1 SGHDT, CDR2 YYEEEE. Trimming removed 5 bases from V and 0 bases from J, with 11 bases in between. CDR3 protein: CASSFGSATNEKLFF. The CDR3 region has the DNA TGTGCCAGCAGTTTTGGTAGTGCAACTAATGAAAAACTGTTTTTT.

The CDR3 nucleotides read TGTGCCAGCAGCTCGCAGGCCACAGATACGCAGTATTTT. It translates to CASSSQATDTQYF. V usage is TRBV7-2 and J usage is TRBJ2-3; D gene ambiguous. With 4 bases removed from V and 2 bases from J, the gap between germline ends came to 7 bases. This CDR3 is 13 amino acids long. Looked up from germline, CDR1 is SGHTA and CDR2 is FQGNSA.

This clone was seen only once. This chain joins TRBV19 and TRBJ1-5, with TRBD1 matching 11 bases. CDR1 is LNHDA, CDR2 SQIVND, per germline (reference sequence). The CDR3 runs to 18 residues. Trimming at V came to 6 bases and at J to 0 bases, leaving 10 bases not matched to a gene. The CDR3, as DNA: TGTGCCAGTAGCCGAGGACAGGGGGCGACGTATAGCAATCAGCCCCAGCATTTT. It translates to CASSRGQGATYSNQPQHF.

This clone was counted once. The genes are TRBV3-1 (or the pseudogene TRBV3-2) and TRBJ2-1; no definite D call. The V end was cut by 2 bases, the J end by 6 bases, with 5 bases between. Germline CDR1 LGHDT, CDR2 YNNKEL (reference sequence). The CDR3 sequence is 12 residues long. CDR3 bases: TGTGCCAGCAGCCAACTCCTCAATGAGCAGTTCTTC. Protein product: CASSQLLNEQFF.

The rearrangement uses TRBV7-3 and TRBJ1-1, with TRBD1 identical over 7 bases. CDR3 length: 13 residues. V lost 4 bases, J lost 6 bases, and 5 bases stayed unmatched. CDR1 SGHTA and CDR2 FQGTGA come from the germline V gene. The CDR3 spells CASSYDRDAEAFF. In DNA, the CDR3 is TGTGCCAGCAGCTATGACAGGGACGCTGAAGCTTTCTTT.

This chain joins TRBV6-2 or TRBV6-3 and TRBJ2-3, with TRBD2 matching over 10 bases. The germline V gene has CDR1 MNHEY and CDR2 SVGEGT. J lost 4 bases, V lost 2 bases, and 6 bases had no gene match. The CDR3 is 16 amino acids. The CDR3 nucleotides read TGTGCCAGCAGTTACGAGCGGGGGGGCCCTCCAGATACGCAGTATTTT. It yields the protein CASSYERGGPPDTQYF.